This note documents a single T cell receptor (beta chain) sequence. The target antigen is unknown. This record belongs to a study of T cell clonotyping in hematopoietic cell transplantation. Study-level results: Higher Inverse Simpson Index values in graft donor and pretransplant recipient predicted broader posttransplant TCR diversity. After transplant, recipient diversity fell while pathologically expanded clonotypes grew through day 180.

Documented time point: recipient sample about 28 days before transplant, after cytoreduction. Per the germline V gene, CDR1 is MGHRA and CDR2 is YSYEKL. The V end lost 5 bases, the J end lost 4 bases, and 11 bases lay between the germline ends. This CDR3 contains 13 residues. TCRdb's table, derived via immunoSEQ multiplex PCR, lists solely in-frame clones and lacks some. The profile shows several thousand clones, about 91% of them singletons. The rearrangement links TRBV4-1 to TRBJ1-2; the D is unclear. The origin of this receptor is a man aged 30-40 years with acute myeloid leukemia. Some clones in this sample may be carry-over from other donors' samples. This specimen consisted of peripheral blood mononuclear cells, obtained before stem cell transplant. Here the CDR3 DNA reads TGCGCCAGCAGCTCAGGAATGGGCTATGGCTACACCTTC. Encoded protein: CASSSGMGYGYTF.